These 27 T cell receptor beta chains were all obtained from the same sample, sequenced in a study of PD-1 blockade in classical Hodgkin lymphoma. Time point: cycle 4 day 1 (C4D1), after about 6 weeks of nivolumab. Following autologous stem cell transplantation, relapse occurred in every patient, and exposure to brentuximab vedotin varied. TCRdb's table, derived via immunoSEQ multiplex PCR, lists solely in-frame clones and lacks some. The sample contains about 90,000 clones, 83% of which appear only once. The sequencing used peripheral blood mononuclear cells (PBMCs), collected before the fourth cycle of nivolumab. These receptors were obtained from a human donor with classical Hodgkin lymphoma.

This chain connects TRBV19 to TRBJ1-4; D might be TRBD1 (5 bases). This CDR3 is built from 14 residues. Trimming took 7 bases from V and 0 from J, leaving 9 bases between them. Germline assignment: CDR1 LNHDA and CDR2 SQIVND (reference sequence). Here the CDR3 reads CASMEGTTNEKLFF. The CDR3 nucleotides are TGTGCCAGTATGGAGGGGACAACTAATGAAAAACTGTTTTTT.

This rearrangement joins TRBV9 to TRBJ2-1; D not resolved. CDR1 and CDR2 from the germline V gene are SGDLS and YYNGEE. The CDR3 covers 12 residues. With 4 bases removed from V and 8 bases from J, the gap between germline ends came to 10 bases. Written as DNA, the CDR3 is TGTGCCAGCAGCCGCCCCAGTTATGAGCAGTTCTTC. Protein: CASSRPSYEQFF.

The chain links TRBV7-2 to TRBJ2-1, with D perhaps matching TRBD1 or TRBD2 (6 bases each). This CDR3 region has 15 residues. The ends were cut back, 7 bases at V and 1 base at J, with 14 bases in the middle. The germline CDR1 and CDR2 sequences are SGHTA and FQGNSA. For the CDR3, the DNA is TGTGCCAGCACCAAGGGGGGAGCTTCCTACAATGAGCAGTTCTTC. This gives the protein CASTKGGASYNEQFF.

The V gene is TRBV28, the J gene TRBJ2-7, with D tentatively TRBD1 (6 bases). The germline CDR1 and CDR2 sequences are MDHEN and SYDVKM. The ends were cut back, 5 bases at V and 6 bases at J, with 17 bases in the middle. The length of the CDR3 is 14 residues. CDR3 residues: CASSTGLALREQYF. DNA of the CDR3: TGTGCCAGCAGTACAGGGTTAGCTCTACGCGAGCAGTACTTC. The full variable domain, in which reference TRBV28 and TRBJ2-7 provide the parts outside the CDR3, is DVKVTQSSRYLVKRTGEKVFLECVQDMDHENMFWYRQDPGLGLRLIYFSYDVKMKEKGDIPEGYSVSREKKERFSLILESASTNQTSMYLCASSTGLALREQYFGPGTRLTVT.

The rearrangement uses TRBV4-2 and TRBJ2-7, with 8 bases fitting TRBD2. This CDR3 spans 16 amino acids. Germline loops: CDR1 LGHNA, CDR2 YNFKEQ. Losses at the gene ends were 1 base for V and 2 bases for J; bases not matched to a gene: 7. Here the CDR3 reads CASSQVGTRSAYEQYF. For the CDR3, the DNA is TGTGCCAGCAGCCAAGTGGGGACTAGGAGTGCCTACGAGCAGTACTTC.

This CDR3 reads CASSAGTGVREKLFF. The CDR3 nucleotides read TGCGCCAGCAGCGCCGGTACAGGGGTGAGGGAAAAACTGTTTTTT. This rearrangement joins TRBV4-1 to TRBJ1-4, with 7 bases aligning to TRBD1. Germline V gene data show CDR1 as MGHRA and CDR2 as YSYEKL. The V segment lost 5 bases and the J segment 8 bases; nucleotides outside the gene matches: 11. The CDR3 extends over 15 amino acids.

This chain uses TRBV28 with TRBJ1-5, with a tentative D call TRBD1 (6 bases). The length of the CDR3 is 14 residues. Germline V gene lookup returns CDR1 MDHEN and CDR2 SYDVKM. Trimming shortened V by 1 base and J by 7 bases, and 11 bases separated the two germline ends. CDR3 bases: TGTGCCAGCAGTTTATTCAGGGGTGGGCAGCCCCAGCATTTT. Its protein product is CASSLFRGGQPQHF.

The rearrangement uses TRBV9 and TRBJ2-3; D call uncertain. The length of the CDR3 is 14 residues. Trimming took off 0 bases at V and 3 bases at J, with 8 bases between the two ends. CDR1 and CDR2 (germline): SGDLS, YYNGEE. This CDR3 reads CASSVVAETDTQYF. The CDR3 nucleotides are TGTGCCAGCAGCGTAGTTGCGGAGACAGATACGCAGTATTTT.

V and J are TRBV5-1 and TRBJ2-7, with 8 bases lining up with TRBD2. Germline V gene lookup returns CDR1 SGHRS and CDR2 YFSETQ. CDR3 length equals 12 residues. The junction had 4 bases not matched to a gene; V was cut back by 5 bases and J by 6 bases. The CDR3 reads CASRPGGGEQYF. DNA for the CDR3: TGCGCCAGCAGGCCCGGGGGGGGCGAGCAGTACTTC.

The chain uses TRBV7-2 and TRBJ2-3; no reliable D call. V lost 1 base and J lost 5, with 1 base in between. The CDR3 has 11 residues. Germline CDR1 and CDR2: SGHTA and FQGNSA. The CDR3 nucleotides read TGTGCCAGCAGCTTAGTAGATACGCAGTATTTT. Amino acid sequence: CASSLVDTQYF. Looking up the rest from reference TRBV7-2 and TRBJ2-3 gives the full variable domain: GAGVSQSPSNKVTEKGKDVELRCDPISGHTALYWYRQSLGQGLEFLIYFQGNSAPDKSGLPSDRFSAERTGGSVSTLTIQRTQQEDSAVYLCASSLVDTQYFGPGTRLTVL.

V usage is TRBV7-9 and J usage is TRBJ1-2, with D hard to call. CDR1 is SEHNR and CDR2 is FQNEAQ in the germline V gene (reference sequence). CDR3 length: 14 amino acids. Trimming removed 5 bases from V and 6 bases from J, with 16 bases in between. DNA for the CDR3: TGTGCCAGCAGCACTAAGGACCGTTGGGATGGCTACACCTTC. Its translation: CASSTKDRWDGYTF.

The J gene is TRBJ2-7, the V gene TRBV7-2, with D perhaps assigned TRBD1 or TRBD2 (6 bases each). The CDR3 spans 15 residues. V lost 1 base and J 3 bases, leaving 13 bases between the germline ends. Germline-derived CDR1 and CDR2 are SGHTA and FQGNSA. The CDR3 DNA reads as TGTGCCAGCAGCTTAGAGGGGGGACAACACTACGAGCAGTACTTC. This gives the protein CASSLEGGQHYEQYF.

This clone has only a few counts. The chain carries TRBV6-1 and TRBJ2-1; 9 bases are a match to TRBD1. Germline assignment: CDR1 MNHNS and CDR2 SASEGT. V lost 8 bases and J lost 8; bases outside the gene matches: 10. This CDR3 region has 14 residues. The CDR3 sequence: CASWGYRGRDEQFF. In DNA form, the CDR3 reads TGTGCCAGCTGGGGCTACAGGGGGCGTGATGAGCAGTTCTTC.

The chain recombines TRBV6-1 with TRBJ2-3; 15 bases match TRBD2. This CDR3 is 17 amino acids long. The V segment lost 1 base and the J segment 4 bases; nucleotides outside the gene matches: 3. From germline, CDR1 is MNHNS and CDR2 SASEGT. CDR3 DNA sequence: TGTGCCAGCAGTGAAGTAGGGACTAGCGGGAGGCCAGATACGCAGTATTTT. It yields the protein CASSEVGTSGRPDTQYF.

This sequence joins TRBV6-5 and TRBJ2-4; 7 nucleotides match TRBD2. Germline loops: CDR1 MNHEY, CDR2 SVGAGI. V lost 2 bases and J lost 13; bases outside the gene matches: 8. The CDR3 has 13 amino acids. The CDR3 loop reads CASSYARLAVQYF. CDR3 DNA: TGTGCCAGCAGTTACGCCAGACTAGCCGTCCAGTACTTC.

This clone was seen only once. This sequence joins TRBV4-2 and TRBJ2-1, with 9 bases lining up with TRBD2. V lost 4 bases and J lost 10; bases outside the gene matches: 11. CDR1 and CDR2 (germline): LGHNA, YNFKEQ. The CDR3 contains 15 residues. The CDR3: CASSLQVAGAGEQFF. CDR3 bases: TGTGCCAGCAGCCTCCAGGTAGCGGGAGCCGGGGAGCAGTTCTTC.

The chain couples TRBV10-1 to TRBJ1-1, with D unresolved. Germline V CDR1 and CDR2: WNHNN, SYGVQD (reference sequence). Trimming took 0 bases from V and 6 from J, leaving 5 bases between them. The CDR3 loop spans 12 amino acids. For the CDR3, the DNA is TGCGCCAGCAGTGAGTCGGCAGCTGAAGCTTTCTTT. This encodes CASSESAAEAFF.

This chain uses TRBV19 with TRBJ2-1; 9 bases line up with TRBD1. The CDR3 loop spans 16 amino acids. CDR1 and CDR2 (germline): LNHDA, SQIVND (reference sequence). V trimming: 3 bases; J trimming: 7 bases; junction bases outside the gene matches: 10. CDR3: CASSIQPGQGRNEQFF. CDR3 coding DNA: TGTGCCAGTAGTATCCAACCGGGACAGGGTAGGAATGAGCAGTTCTTC.

The CDR3 DNA follows: TGCAGCGGGCTAGCGGGAGGAGGCACCGGGGAGCTGTTTTTT. This translates into CSGLAGGGTGELFF. This rearrangement joins TRBV29-1 to TRBJ2-2; 11 bases align to TRBD2. The V segment lost 7 bases and the J segment 4 bases; nucleotides outside the gene matches: 5. The CDR3 totals 14 residues. Germline V gives CDR1 SQVTM, CDR2 ANQGSEA.

This CDR3 is CASGASGNTGELFF. The CDR3 DNA is TGTGCCAGCGGGGCTAGCGGGAACACCGGGGAGCTGTTTTTT. The V call is TRBV6-1, the J call TRBJ2-2, with 7 bases matching TRBD2. Unmatched junction bases numbered 4, after V lost 8 bases and J lost 1 base. This CDR3 spans 14 amino acids. Germline-derived CDR1 and CDR2 are MNHNS and SASEGT.

The chain joins TRBV11-2 to TRBJ2-5, with D unresolved. This CDR3 spans 14 amino acids. The germline gives CDR1 SGHAT, CDR2 FQNNGV. V gave up 2 bases and J gave up 7 bases, with 14 bases separating them. This CDR3 is CASSLFLDPGTQYF. The CDR3 region has the DNA TGTGCCAGCAGCTTATTTCTGGACCCGGGGACCCAGTACTTC. The full variable domain, rest sourced from reference TRBV11-2 and TRBJ2-5, is EAGVAQSPRYKIIEKRQSVAFWCNPISGHATLYWYQQILGQGPKLLIQFQNNGVVDDSQLPKDRFSAERLKGVDSTLKIQPAKLEDSAVYLCASSLFLDPGTQYFGPGTRLLVL.

This chain uses TRBV6-4 with TRBJ2-1; D gene uncertain. Trimming removed 4 bases from V and 2 bases from J, with 12 bases in between. Germline CDR1 reads MRHNA; CDR2 reads SNTAGT. The CDR3 has 15 residues. CDR3 coding DNA: TGTGCCAGCAGTGTCGTAGCCAGCACCTACAATGAGCAGTTCTTC. It translates to CASSVVASTYNEQFF.

The chain has TRBV19 and TRBJ2-1; TRBD2 is a possible D gene (6 bases). With 10 bases removed from V and 6 bases from J, the gap between germline ends came to 19 bases. CDR3 length: 14 amino acids. Germline values: CDR1 LNHDA, CDR2 SQIVND (reference sequence). The CDR3 loop is CATHTPGGRNEQFF. For the CDR3, the DNA is TGTGCCACCCACACCCCAGGAGGGCGCAATGAGCAGTTCTTC.

J is TRBJ2-1 and V is TRBV28, with TRBD2 matching 16 bases. Germline V gene sequence: CDR1 MDHEN, CDR2 SYDVKM. This CDR3 spans 16 amino acids. V gave up 5 bases and J gave up 13 bases; unmatched junction bases: 11. The CDR3, as DNA: TGTGCCAGCAGTATCCCCGGGACTAGCGGGAGGGCCGCACAGTTCTTC. It is translated as CASSIPGTSGRAAQFF.

This clone has more than one count but fewer than ten. The chain uses TRBV4-2 and TRBJ1-4; D gene uncertain. From germline, CDR1 is LGHNA and CDR2 YNFKEQ. The CDR3 sequence is 12 residues long. The germline V and J ends were trimmed by 0 bases and 8 bases, with 4 bases remaining between them. Written as DNA, the CDR3 is TGTGCCAGCAGCCAAGATAGAGAAAAACTGTTTTTT. Amino acids: CASSQDREKLFF.

The rearrangement links TRBV5-1 to TRBJ2-2; D remains unclear. Trimming removed 0 bases from V and 7 bases from J, with 10 bases in between. The CDR3 runs to 14 residues. The V gene's germline CDR1 is SGHRS and CDR2 YFSETQ. CDR3 nucleotides: TGCGCCAGCAGCTTGGGAAGGGAAGGCGGGGAGCTGTTTTTT. This encodes CASSLGREGGELFF.

The rearrangement links TRBV5-1 to TRBJ2-2, with D unclear. Trimming stripped 0 bases from V and 4 bases from J, with 13 bases between. The length of the CDR3 is 16 residues. Looked up from germline, CDR1 is SGHRS and CDR2 is YFSETQ. DNA of the CDR3: TGCGCCAGCAGCTTGGTAGTCGATAGCAGCACCGGGGAGCTGTTTTTT. Translated: CASSLVVDSSTGELFF.